This T cell receptor beta chain was observed in a study of T-cell reconstitution after alpha-beta-depleted transplantation in children. The CDR3 is 16 amino acids. Germline CDR1 reads SGDLS; CDR2 reads YYNGEE. Trimming cost V 2 bases and J 1 base, with 13 bases left between them. The study's findings and limits: There were reportedly several hundred expanded graft clones from which alpha-beta T cells came about two months after transplant. At the one-year point after transplant, T-cell counts and TCRbeta diversity were found to come mostly from T cells that had been newly produced.

It was with unique molecular identifiers that the TCRbeta library was prepared. In TCRdb, the PCR reads were re-called with MiXCR into one record per CDR3 protein. The sample records 600,000 to 700,000 distinct CDR3 sequences, 10% to 15% being singletons. As regards this clonotype: The antigen is unknown.

The sequence derives from a girl aged 2 to 10 with congenital amegakaryocytic thrombocytopenia, due to receive a stem cell transplant. The chain recombines TRBV9 with TRBJ2-1, with D hard to call. This specimen consisted of PBMCs, obtained before TCRalphabeta/CD19-depleted stem cell transplant. The CDR3 sequence: CASSVRSWGSYNEQFF. DNA of the CDR3: TGTGCCAGCAGCGTCAGGTCCTGGGGATCCTACAATGAGCAGTTCTTC.